Each of the 5 T cell receptor beta chains below was sequenced from the same sample in a study of T cells in Graves' hyperthyroidism and ophthalmopathy. The source material, RNA transcripts, was used to amplify TCR beta CDR3 regions. First-round RT-PCR targeting the TCR CDR3 was performed with the HTBI primer set. TCRdb called the multiplex PCR reads again in MiXCR, with one record for every CDR3 protein. The sample lists about 540,000 distinct CDR3 sequences, 46% occurring once. The sequenced material came from peripheral blood or thyroid tissue (not recorded which). These receptors all stem from a woman under 30 with Graves' hyperthyroidism.

This clonotype has more than one count but fewer than ten. A much larger clone sits a single nucleotide away, making a read error possible. The chain links TRBV7-6 to TRBJ2-7; the D is unclear. The CDR3 sequence is 13 residues long. Germline V gene sequence: CDR1 SGHVS, CDR2 FNYEAQ. The V and J ends lost 5 bases and 6 bases respectively, with 14 bases between them. CDR3 residues: CASSREPLGEQYF. The DNA for the CDR3 is TGTGCCAGCAGCAGAGAGCCGTTAGGCGAGCAGTACTTC.

J is TRBJ2-7 and V is TRBV7-3; tentatively, D is TRBD2 (6 bases). Per germline, CDR1 SGHTA and CDR2 FQGTGA. Trimming pared 1 base from V and 0 bases from J, leaving 13 bases between. CDR3 length equals 16 residues. The CDR3 here is CASSLKTRGLSYEQYF. Here the CDR3 DNA reads TGTGCCAGCAGCTTAAAGACTAGAGGACTCTCCTACGAGCAGTACTTC.

Remarks on this clonotype: With a much larger clone just one base away, this may be a read error. The chain joins TRBV9 to TRBJ1-2; no clear D. V was cut by 2 bases and J by 10 bases, with 12 bases left in between. This CDR3 comprises 12 residues. The V gene's germline CDR1 is SGDLS and CDR2 YYNGEE. The CDR3 DNA reads TGTGCCAGCAGCGTGGGCAACAAAGACTACACCTTC. Protein product: CASSVGNKDYTF.

There are many counts of this clonotype. This chain joins TRBV15 and TRBJ2-7; tentatively, D is TRBD2 (6 bases). Germline assignment: CDR1 LNHNV and CDR2 YYDKDF (reference sequence). This CDR3 is 12 amino acids long. With 5 bases removed from V and 6 bases from J, the gap between germline ends came to 11 bases. For the CDR3, the DNA is TGTGCCACCAGCCCCAGCGGGCCCGAGCAGTACTTC. It specifies CATSPSGPEQYF.

On this clonotype: A much larger clone is a single base away; this may be a read error. V is TRBV10-3 and J is TRBJ2-7; 7 nucleotides align to TRBD1. This CDR3 region has 15 residues. In germline, CDR1 is ENHRY, CDR2 SYGVKD. DNA for the CDR3: TGTGCCATCAGTGAGGGCAGGGGGATTGCCTACGGGCAGTACTTC. Protein sequence: CAISEGRGIAYGQYF.